The rows below give T cell receptor beta chains drawn from one sample of a study of cytomegalovirus exposure and HLA in healthy donors. The protocol was immunoSEQ multiplex PCR, while the TCRdb copy is restricted to in-frame clones and leaves out a portion. This table holds over 150,000 clones, roughly 74% found once. Input material: PBMCs. The source of these receptors is a male donor in good health and CMV-seronegative. The conserved cysteine and the conserved F or W are not part of the CDR3 here.

J,V,CDR3
TRBJ1-2,TRBV9,ASRMPMGTGSQYT
TRBJ1-2,TRBV5-1,ASSLAGVSGGYT
TRBJ1-5,TRBV4-1,ASSQSAGTGGLNQPQH
TRBJ2-1,TRBV7-8,ASSLVLLAGGGHEQF
TRBJ1-5,TRBV28,ASWGGPNQPQH
TRBJ2-7,TRBV5-1,ASSLVGSSYEQY
TRBJ2-1,TRBV27,ASNRDRGNREQF
TRBJ1-1,TRBV15,ATSRVQVSTEAF
TRBJ1-4,TRBV27,ASSRDRKEKLF
TRBJ2-7,TRBV7-2,ASSLVFSDEQY
TRBJ1-1,TRBV6-5,ASTRTANTEAF
TRBJ2-7,TRBV28,ASSYPATVEQY
TRBJ1-6,TRBV4-2,ASSSQQGAGNSPLH
TRBJ2-7,TRBV10-1,ARGQGATSYEQY
TRBJ1-1,TRBV6-1,ASDTGGRVAF
TRBJ2-7,TRBV27,ASSSMTGGSLREY
TRBJ2-7,TRBV5-1,ASSLSGGGPSYEQY
TRBJ1-4,TRBV6-5,ASSSIGGKLF
TRBJ1-2,TRBV19,ASSPSWGAFGYT
TRBJ1-6,TRBV27,ASSFRTGARSPLH
TRBJ1-1,TRBV7-6,ASSLAGGATEAF
TRBJ1-1,TRBV7-9,SSSLQGTEAF
TRBJ2-7,TRBV5-1,ASSLTRTGLDEQY
TRBJ2-2,TRBV11-2,ASSRDGGAGELF
TRBJ2-5,TRBV6-6,ASRSLLAGGETQY
TRBJ1-5,TRBV19,ASSIARGRGLYQPQH
TRBJ2-7,TRBV11-2,ASSLSDEQY
TRBJ2-7,TRBV14,ASSQVGLRSYEQY
TRBJ2-4,TRBV6-5,ATDRQGENIQY
TRBJ1-4,TRBV18,ASSPRDFEKLF
TRBJ2-7,TRBV5-5,ASSSPSGRGLSYEQY
-,TRBV5-4,ASSLLAHEQY
TRBJ2-5,TRBV5-1,ASSLDRAEETQY
TRBJ1-2,TRBV11-2,ASSPQRGYGYT
TRBJ2-3,TRBV27,ASSSPADTQY
TRBJ1-2,TRBV14,ASSRQGSYGYT
TRBJ2-1,TRBV5-1,ASSLGGTGSYNEQF